This T cell receptor beta chain was profiled in a study of blood T cell repertoires in COVID-19. At the level of the study: From T cells, B-cell-depleted T cells, or PBMCs came the material, which was cDNA or gDNA.

Authors' methods: Amplification of reference gene primers was used by the study to estimate nucleated cell counts. This table comes from immunoSEQ multiplex PCR, and its TCRdb copy is limited to in-frame clones, with some not included. V and J calls and clone size are copied from that table; D and trimming were computed from the DNA. Of a few hundred thousand clones in the sample, roughly nine tenths are singletons; the top ten hold roughly 3.9%. CDR1 LGHNA and CDR2 YNFKEQ come from the germline V gene. Trimming shortened V by 5 bases and J by 5 bases, and 18 bases separated the two germline ends. The CDR3 loop spans 15 amino acids.

The J gene is TRBJ1-2, the V gene TRBV4-2, with D perhaps matching TRBD1 (6 bases). The sequencing sample was made of peripheral blood. The sequence was obtained from a woman in her sixties or seventies with COVID-19, enrolled during active disease. The CDR3 spells CASSVDGQGQYGYTF. CDR3 coding DNA: TGTGCCAGCAGCGTCGATGGGCAGGGGCAGTATGGCTACACCTTC.